This TCR beta chain derives from a study of a mutant IDH1 vaccine in newly diagnosed glioma. In the study overall: Vaccines were begun 4-6 weeks after radiotherapy alone, or with temozolomide cycles. Radiotherapy, temozolomide, or both had been given previously, and both were given to most. At week 35 came visit V12, and visit V13 followed at week 47.

Time point defined: week 35, safety follow-up. Every vaccination contained 300 ug of the mutant IDH1 20-mer peptide and was paired with topical imiquimod. The germline V gene encodes CDR1 KGHSH and CDR2 LQKENI. V was trimmed by 3 bases and J by 2 bases, leaving 10 bases between them. This CDR3 spans 14 amino acids. Details on this clone: The antigen remains undetermined.

Data came from immunoSEQ multiplex PCR; TCRdb stores just in-frame clones and leaves some out. Found here are 45,000 to 60,000 clones, roughly 91% of them singletons; the top ten hold around 6%. Sample: PBMCs, taken from a glioma patient whose treatment included an IDH1 peptide vaccine. The receptor was derived from a woman in her 40s with glioma. The genes are TRBV18 and TRBJ1-2; D is unresolved. The CDR3 DNA sequence: TGTGCCAGCTCACCCAGCCCAAGGAACTATGGCTACACCTTC. Residues: CASSPSPRNYGYTF.